This T cell receptor beta chain was sequenced for a study of blood T cell repertoires in COVID-19. Study in general: Collection of acute and convalescent COVID-19 samples took place in the United States, Italy and Spain. From T cells, B-cell-depleted T cells, or PBMCs came the material, which was cDNA or gDNA.

The J segment lost 2 bases and the V segment lost 6 bases, leaving 7 bases of the junction unmatched. The CDR3 loop spans 15 amino acids. Germline-derived CDR1 and CDR2 are MNHEY and SVGAGI. In the study's own analysis: Estimation of nucleated cell counts relied on the amplification of reference gene primers. TCRdb's table, derived via immunoSEQ multiplex PCR, lists solely in-frame clones and lacks some. The V and J calls and clone size were taken over from that table, and D and trimming were inferred from the DNA. Here the sample spans some 140,000 clones, approximately 89% being singletons. This rearrangement joins TRBV6-5 to TRBJ1-3; 7 nucleotides agree with TRBD1. Source material: peripheral blood. This clonotype was obtained from a human donor in a cohort sampled during active COVID-19. CDR3 residues: CASRRQGVTGNTIYF. CDR3 bases: TGTGCCAGCAGGAGACAGGGAGTGACTGGAAACACCATATATTTT.